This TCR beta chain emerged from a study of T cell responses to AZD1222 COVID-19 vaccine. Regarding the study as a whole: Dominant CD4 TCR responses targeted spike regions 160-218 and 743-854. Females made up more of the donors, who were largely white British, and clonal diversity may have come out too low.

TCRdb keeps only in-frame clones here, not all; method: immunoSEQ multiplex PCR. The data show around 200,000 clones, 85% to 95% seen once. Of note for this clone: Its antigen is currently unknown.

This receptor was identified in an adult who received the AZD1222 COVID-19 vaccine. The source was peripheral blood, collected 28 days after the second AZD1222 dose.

CDR3 in DNA: TGTGCCAGCAGCCCCCGGGGGACTAGATTATACAATGAGCAGTTCTTC. It is translated as CASSPRGTRLYNEQFF. The rearrangement uses TRBV7-6 and TRBJ2-1; 8 bases are shared with TRBD2. Germline V gene data show CDR1 as SGHVS and CDR2 as FNYEAQ. The CDR3 has 16 residues. V shed 5 bases and J 4 bases; nucleotides not matched to a gene: 10.